The sequence of this T cell receptor beta chain was determined in a study of T-cell memory formation after mild COVID-19. Germline values: CDR1 MNHNS, CDR2 SASEGT. J was trimmed by 4 bases and V by 7 bases; bases with no gene match: 12. The CDR3 runs to 16 residues. Using its own MiXCR run on the 5' RACE reads, TCRdb lists one record per CDR3 protein. Among 200,000 to 250,000 distinct CDR3 sequences listed, around 25% were seen once. The J gene is TRBJ2-1, the V gene TRBV6-1; 8 positions match TRBD1. Sequenced: PBMCs or a T cell subset sorted from them (not recorded which). The source is an adult woman who had mild COVID-19 (a few samples of this study predate the infection). Cell type and time point are not known. The CDR3 spells CASKVFLGQAYNEQFF. As DNA, the CDR3 is TGTGCCAGCAAAGTATTCTTGGGACAGGCGTACAATGAGCAGTTCTTC.